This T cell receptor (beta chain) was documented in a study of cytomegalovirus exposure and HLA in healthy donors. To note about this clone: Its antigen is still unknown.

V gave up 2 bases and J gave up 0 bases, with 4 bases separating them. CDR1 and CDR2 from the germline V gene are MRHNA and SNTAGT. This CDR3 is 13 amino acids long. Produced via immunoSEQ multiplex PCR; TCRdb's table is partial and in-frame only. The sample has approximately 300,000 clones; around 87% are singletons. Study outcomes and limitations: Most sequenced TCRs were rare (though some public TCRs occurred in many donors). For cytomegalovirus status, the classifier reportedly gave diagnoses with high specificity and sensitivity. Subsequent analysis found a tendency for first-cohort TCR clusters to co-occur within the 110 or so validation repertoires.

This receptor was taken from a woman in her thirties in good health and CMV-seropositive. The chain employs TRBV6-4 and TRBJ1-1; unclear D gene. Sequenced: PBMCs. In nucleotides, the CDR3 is TGTGCCAGCAGTGACAACATGAACACTGAAGCTTTCTTT. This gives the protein CASSDNMNTEAFF.